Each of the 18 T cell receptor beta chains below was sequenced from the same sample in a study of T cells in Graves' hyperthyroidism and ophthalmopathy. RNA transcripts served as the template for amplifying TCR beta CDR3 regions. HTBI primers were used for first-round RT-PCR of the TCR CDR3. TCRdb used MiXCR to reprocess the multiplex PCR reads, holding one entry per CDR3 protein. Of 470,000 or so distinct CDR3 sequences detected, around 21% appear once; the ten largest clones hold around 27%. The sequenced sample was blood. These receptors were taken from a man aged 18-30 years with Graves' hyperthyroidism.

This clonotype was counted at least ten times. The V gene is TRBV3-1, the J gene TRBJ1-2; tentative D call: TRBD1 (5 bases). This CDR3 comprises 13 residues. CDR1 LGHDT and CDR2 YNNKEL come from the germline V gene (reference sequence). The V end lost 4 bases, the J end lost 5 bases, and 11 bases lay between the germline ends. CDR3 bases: TGTGCCAGCAGCCCGAAGAGGGGATATGGCTACACCTTC. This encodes CASSPKRGYGYTF.

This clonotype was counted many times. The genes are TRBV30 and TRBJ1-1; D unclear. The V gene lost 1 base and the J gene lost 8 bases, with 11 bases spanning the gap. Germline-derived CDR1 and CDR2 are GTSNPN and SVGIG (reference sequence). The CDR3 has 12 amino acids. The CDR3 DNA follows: TGTGCCTGGAGTGAGACGGGTCTGGAAGCTTTCTTT. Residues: CAWSETGLEAFF. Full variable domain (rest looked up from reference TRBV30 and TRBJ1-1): SQTIHQWPATLVQPVGSPLSLECTVEGTSNPNLYWYRQAAGRGLQLLFYSVGIGQISSEVPQNLSASRPQDRQFILSSKKLLLSDSGFYLCAWSETGLEAFFGQGTRLTVV.

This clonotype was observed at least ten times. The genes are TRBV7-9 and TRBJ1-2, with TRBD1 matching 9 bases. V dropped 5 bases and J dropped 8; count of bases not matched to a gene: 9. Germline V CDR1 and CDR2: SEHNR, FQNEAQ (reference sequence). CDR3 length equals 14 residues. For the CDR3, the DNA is TGTGCCAGCAGCCCTCGGGACAGGGACGGGGGCTACACCTTC. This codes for CASSPRDRDGGYTF.

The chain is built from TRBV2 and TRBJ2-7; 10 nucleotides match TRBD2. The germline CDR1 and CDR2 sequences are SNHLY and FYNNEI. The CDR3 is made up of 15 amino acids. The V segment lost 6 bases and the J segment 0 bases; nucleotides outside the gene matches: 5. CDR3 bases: TGTGCCAGCAGGGCCGGACTAGCGGCCTCCTACGAGCAGTACTTC. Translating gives CASRAGLAASYEQYF.

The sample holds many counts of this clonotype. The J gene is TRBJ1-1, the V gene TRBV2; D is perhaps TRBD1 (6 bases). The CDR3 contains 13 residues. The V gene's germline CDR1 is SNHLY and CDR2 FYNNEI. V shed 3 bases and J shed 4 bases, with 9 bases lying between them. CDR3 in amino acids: CASSDLGGTEAFF. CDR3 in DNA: TGTGCCAGCAGTGACCTAGGGGGCACTGAAGCTTTCTTT.

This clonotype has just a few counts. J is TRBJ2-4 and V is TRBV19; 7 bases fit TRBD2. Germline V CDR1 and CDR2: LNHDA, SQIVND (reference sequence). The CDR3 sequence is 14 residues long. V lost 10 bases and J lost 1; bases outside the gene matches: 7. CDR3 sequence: CATPGGLAKNIQYF. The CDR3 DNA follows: TGTGCCACCCCCGGGGGGTTGGCCAAAAACATTCAGTACTTC. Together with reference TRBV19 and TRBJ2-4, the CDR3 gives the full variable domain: DGGITQSPKYLFRKEGQNVTLSCEQNLNHDAMYWYRQDPGQGLRLIYYSQIVNDFQKGDIAEGYSVSREKKESFPLTVTSAQKNPTAFYLCATPGGLAKNIQYFGAGTRLSVL.

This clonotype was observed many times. DNA of the CDR3: TGTGCCAGCACCTTGTACAGGGATTGGACTGAAGCTTTCTTT. Translating gives CASTLYRDWTEAFF. This chain connects TRBV12-3 or TRBV12-4 to TRBJ1-1, with a weak D call TRBD1 (6 bases). This CDR3 is 14 amino acids long. V was clipped by 7 bases and J by 5 bases, with 17 bases between them.

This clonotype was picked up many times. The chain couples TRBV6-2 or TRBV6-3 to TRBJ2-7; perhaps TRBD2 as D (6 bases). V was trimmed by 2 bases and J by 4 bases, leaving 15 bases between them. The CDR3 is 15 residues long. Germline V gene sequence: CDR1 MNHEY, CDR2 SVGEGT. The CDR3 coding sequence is TGTGCCAGCAGTTACCTAGGGTTAGCGGATTACGAGCAGTACTTC. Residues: CASSYLGLADYEQYF.

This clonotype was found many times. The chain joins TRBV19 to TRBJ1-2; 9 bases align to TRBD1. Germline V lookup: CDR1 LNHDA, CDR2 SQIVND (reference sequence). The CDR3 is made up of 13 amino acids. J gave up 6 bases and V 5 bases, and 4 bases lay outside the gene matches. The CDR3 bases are TGTGCCAGTAGTGACCGGACAGGGGATGGCTACACCTTC. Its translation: CASSDRTGDGYTF.

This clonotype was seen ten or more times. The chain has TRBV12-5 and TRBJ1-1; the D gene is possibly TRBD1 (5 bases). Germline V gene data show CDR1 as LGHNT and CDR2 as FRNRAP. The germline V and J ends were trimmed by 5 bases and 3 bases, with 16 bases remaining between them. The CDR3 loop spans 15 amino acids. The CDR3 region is CASGAGRGWDTEAFF. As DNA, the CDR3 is TGTGCTAGTGGTGCCGGGAGGGGATGGGACACTGAAGCTTTCTTT.

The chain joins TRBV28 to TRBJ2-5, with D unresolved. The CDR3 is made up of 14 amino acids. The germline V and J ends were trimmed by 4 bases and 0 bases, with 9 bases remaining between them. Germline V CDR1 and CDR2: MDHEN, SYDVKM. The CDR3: CASSYGWDQETQYF. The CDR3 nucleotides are TGTGCCAGCAGTTATGGCTGGGACCAAGAGACCCAGTACTTC.

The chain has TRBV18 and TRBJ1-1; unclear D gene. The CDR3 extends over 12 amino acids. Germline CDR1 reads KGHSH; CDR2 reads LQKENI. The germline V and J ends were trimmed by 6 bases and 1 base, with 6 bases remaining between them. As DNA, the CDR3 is TGTGCCAGCTCTGAGGAGAACACTGAAGCTTTCTTT. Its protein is CASSEENTEAFF.

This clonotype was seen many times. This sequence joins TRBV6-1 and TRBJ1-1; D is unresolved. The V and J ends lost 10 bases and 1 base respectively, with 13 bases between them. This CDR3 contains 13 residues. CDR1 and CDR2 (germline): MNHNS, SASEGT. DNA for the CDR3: TGTGCCATCCCCGGGCACCAGAACACTGAAGCTTTCTTT. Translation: CAIPGHQNTEAFF.

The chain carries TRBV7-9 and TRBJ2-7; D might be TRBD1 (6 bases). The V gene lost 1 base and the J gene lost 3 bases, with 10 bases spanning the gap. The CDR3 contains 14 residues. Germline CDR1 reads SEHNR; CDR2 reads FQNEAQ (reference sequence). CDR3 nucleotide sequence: TGTGCCAGCAGCTTAGAGGACAGCTTCTACGAGCAGTACTTC. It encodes CASSLEDSFYEQYF.

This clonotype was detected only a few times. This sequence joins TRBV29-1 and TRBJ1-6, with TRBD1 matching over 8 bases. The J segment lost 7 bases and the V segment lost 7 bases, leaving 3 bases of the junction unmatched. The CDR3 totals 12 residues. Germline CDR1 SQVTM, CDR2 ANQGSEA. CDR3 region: CSARQGNSPLHF. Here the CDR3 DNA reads TGCAGCGCGAGACAGGGGAATTCACCCCTCCACTTT.

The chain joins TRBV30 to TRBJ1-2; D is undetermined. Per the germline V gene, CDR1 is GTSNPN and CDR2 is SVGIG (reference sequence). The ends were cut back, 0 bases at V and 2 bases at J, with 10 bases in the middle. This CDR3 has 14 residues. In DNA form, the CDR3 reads TGTGCCTGGAGTGTTGGTCATTTGAACTATGGCTACACCTTC. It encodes CAWSVGHLNYGYTF.

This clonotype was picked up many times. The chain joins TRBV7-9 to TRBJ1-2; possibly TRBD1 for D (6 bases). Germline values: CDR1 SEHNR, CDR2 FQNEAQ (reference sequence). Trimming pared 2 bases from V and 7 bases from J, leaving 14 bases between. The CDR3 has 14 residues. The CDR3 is CASSLNRGRSGYTF. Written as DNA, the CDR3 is TGTGCCAGCAGCTTAAACCGGGGGCGAAGTGGCTACACCTTC. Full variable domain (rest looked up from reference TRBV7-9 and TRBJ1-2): DTGVSQNPRHKITKRGQNVTFRCDPISEHNRLYWYRQTLGQGPEFLTYFQNEAQLEKSRLLSDRFSAERPKGSFSTLEIQRTEQGDSAMYLCASSLNRGRSGYTFGSGTRLTVV.

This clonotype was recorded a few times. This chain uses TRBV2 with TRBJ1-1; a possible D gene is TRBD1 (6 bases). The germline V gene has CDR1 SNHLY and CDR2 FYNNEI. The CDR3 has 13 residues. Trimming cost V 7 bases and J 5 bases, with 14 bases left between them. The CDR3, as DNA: TGTGCCAGCAAGACAGGACACGGGACTGAAGCTTTCTTT. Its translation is CASKTGHGTEAFF.